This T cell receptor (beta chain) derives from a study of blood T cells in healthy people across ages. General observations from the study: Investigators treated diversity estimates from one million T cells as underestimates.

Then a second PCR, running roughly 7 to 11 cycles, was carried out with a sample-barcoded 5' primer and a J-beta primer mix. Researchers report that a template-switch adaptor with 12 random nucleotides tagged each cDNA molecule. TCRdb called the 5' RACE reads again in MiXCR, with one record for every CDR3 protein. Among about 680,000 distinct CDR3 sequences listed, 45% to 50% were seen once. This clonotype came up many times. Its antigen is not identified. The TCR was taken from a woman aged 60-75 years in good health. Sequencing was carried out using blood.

CDR3 in DNA: TGTGCCAGCAGCCTCATTTCAGCAACTAGCTGGGGGTCAGAGACCCAGTACTTC. The encoded protein is CASSLISATSWGSETQYF. This sequence joins TRBV7-2 and TRBJ2-5, with D possibly being TRBD2 (6 bases). The V end was cut by 5 bases, the J end by 4 bases, with 26 bases between. This CDR3 contains 18 residues. The germline V gene encodes CDR1 SGHTA and CDR2 FQGNSA.